One T cell receptor beta chain is described in this entry. Its antigen is not identified. This sample is part of a study of cytotoxic CD8 clonotypes in ibrutinib-treated CLL. Study details: The patients comprised approximately ten relapsed/refractory and about 15 treatment-naive cases, about 18 IGHV unmutated. When averaged across all of the samples, the counts came to 255,043 productive templates and 85,000 to 95,000 productive rearrangements.

Profiling relied on immunoSEQ multiplex PCR, and the TCRdb table lists in-frame clones only, not all of them. Of fewer than 400,000 clones in the sample, 67% were seen once. V lost 0 bases to trimming and J lost 6 bases; unmatched junction nucleotides: 24. The V gene's germline CDR1 is SGHRS and CDR2 YFSETQ. The CDR3 consists of 21 residues. Overall study results and limits: Baseline clonality exceeded age-matched healthy donors and tracked circulating CD8+ T-cell counts.

This material consisted of PBMCs, taken after 36 months of ibrutinib treatment. This receptor was identified in a human donor with chronic lymphocytic leukemia. This chain connects TRBV5-1 to TRBJ2-1, with 7 bases identical to TRBD2. CDR3 DNA sequence: TGCGCCAGCAGCTTGGTTGGGAGGGTACAGGTAGGGTCGGCGAGAGGCAATGAGCAGTTCTTC. It is translated as CASSLVGRVQVGSARGNEQFF.